The clone carrying this T cell receptor beta chain appeared a single time. Trimming pared 4 bases from V and 6 bases from J, leaving 16 bases between. CDR1 is MGHRA, CDR2 YSYEKL, per germline. This CDR3 contains 14 residues. These data come from a study of shared clonotypes between healthy human individuals. The method was immunoSEQ multiplex PCR; TCRdb's version includes in-frame clones alone and lacks a portion of them. This repertoire shows 2 million to 3 million clones, around nine tenths found once; its top ten account for around 0.15%. V usage is TRBV4-1 and J usage is TRBJ2-7; no clear D. This clonotype was sampled from a young man in good health. The sequenced sample was naive CD4+ T cells sorted from blood. Subset indicated: CD45RA+ positively selected. Written as DNA, the CDR3 is TGCGCCAGCAGCCCCTCCGGTCGGACGTTCGAGCAGTACTTC. Protein: CASSPSGRTFEQYF.